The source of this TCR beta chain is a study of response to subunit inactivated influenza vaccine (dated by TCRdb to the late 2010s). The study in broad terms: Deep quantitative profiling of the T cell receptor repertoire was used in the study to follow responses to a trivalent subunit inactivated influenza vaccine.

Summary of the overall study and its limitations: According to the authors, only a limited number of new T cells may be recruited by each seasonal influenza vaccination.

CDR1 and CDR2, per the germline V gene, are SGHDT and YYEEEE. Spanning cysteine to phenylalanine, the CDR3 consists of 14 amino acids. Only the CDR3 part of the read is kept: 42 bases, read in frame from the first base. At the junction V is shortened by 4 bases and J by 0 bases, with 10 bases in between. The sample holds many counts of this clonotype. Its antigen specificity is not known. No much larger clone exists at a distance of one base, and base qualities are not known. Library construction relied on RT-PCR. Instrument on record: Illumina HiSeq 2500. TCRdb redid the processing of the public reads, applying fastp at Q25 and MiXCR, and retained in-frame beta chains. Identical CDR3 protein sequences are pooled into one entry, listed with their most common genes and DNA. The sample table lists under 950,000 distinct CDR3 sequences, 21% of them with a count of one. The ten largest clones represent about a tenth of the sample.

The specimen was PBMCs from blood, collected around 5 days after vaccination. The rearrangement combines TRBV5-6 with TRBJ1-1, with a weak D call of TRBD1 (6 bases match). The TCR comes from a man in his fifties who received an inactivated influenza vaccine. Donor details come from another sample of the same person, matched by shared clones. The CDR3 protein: CASSTGQLNTEAFF. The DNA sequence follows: TGTGCCAGCAGCACCGGACAGTTGAACACTGAAGCTTTCTTT.